These 17 T cell receptor beta chains came from one sample sequenced in a study of CD8 T cells in ankylosing spondylitis. Study-level findings and limits: A motif of fewer than ten highly homologous TCR beta variants was seen as apparently characteristic of ankylosing spondylitis blood.

The antigens of these receptors remain unknown. One entry per CDR3 protein, called by TCRdb with MiXCR from the 5' RACE reads. The table records over 700,000 distinct CDR3 sequences, about 20% of them present only once. Sequenced material: blood, either unsorted or a sorted T cell fraction (not recorded which). These receptors came from a male donor with ankylosing spondylitis.

The chain joins TRBV9 to TRBJ2-7, with D perhaps matching TRBD1 (6 bases). V was trimmed by 3 bases and J by 3 bases, leaving 16 bases between them. CDR3 length: 15 residues. Germline CDR1 SGDLS, CDR2 YYNGEE. The CDR3 DNA is TGTGCCAGCAGCGCCCAGGGGACGGGGAACTACGAGCAGTACTTC. Translating gives CASSAQGTGNYEQYF.

The chain recombines TRBV12-3 or TRBV12-4 with TRBJ2-7; D may be TRBD1 (5 bases). The CDR3 consists of 14 residues. Trimming stripped 3 bases from V and 3 bases from J, with 12 bases between. DNA for the CDR3: TGTGCCAGCAGTTTCAGGGTGGTCCTCTACGAGCAGTACTTC. It encodes CASSFRVVLYEQYF.

This chain uses TRBV5-5 with TRBJ2-1, with 7 bases identical to TRBD2. Germline trimming cut 0 bases from V and 8 bases from J; bases unmatched to any gene: 11. CDR1 and CDR2 from the germline V gene are SGHKS and YYEKEE (reference sequence). CDR3 size: 16 residues. The CDR3 is CASSLAGRTPRDEQFF. The CDR3 nucleotides are TGTGCCAGCAGCTTGGCCGGGAGGACTCCCCGGGATGAGCAGTTCTTC. Variable domain in full (rest from reference TRBV5-5 and TRBJ2-1): DAGVTQSPTHLIKTRGQQVTLRCSPISGHKSVSWYQQVLGQGPQFIFQYYEKEERGRGNFPDRFSARQFPNYSSELNVNALLLGDSALYLCASSLAGRTPRDEQFFGPGTRLTVL.

CDR3 nucleotide sequence: TGTGCCATCAGTGCAGGGGCTCACACTGAAGCTTTCTTT. Protein: CAISAGAHTEAFF. V is TRBV10-3 and J is TRBJ1-1; D is possibly TRBD1 (6 bases). The CDR3 extends over 13 amino acids. Trimming stripped 4 bases from V and 3 bases from J, with 9 bases between. The V gene's germline CDR1 is ENHRY and CDR2 SYGVKD.

This clonotype was recorded at least ten times. V usage is TRBV20-1 and J usage is TRBJ1-1; TRBD1 agrees at 7 bases. The CDR3 is made up of 14 amino acids. Trimming at V came to 6 bases and at J to 4 bases, leaving 11 bases not matched to a gene. CDR1 is DFQATT, CDR2 SNEGSKA, per germline (reference sequence). In nucleotides, the CDR3 is TGCAGTGCCCGGGCAGGGACAGAAGTCACTGAAGCTTTCTTT. Its translation is CSARAGTEVTEAFF.

The chain combines TRBV7-9 with TRBJ2-3; TRBD2 aligns across 10 bases. Germline V gives CDR1 SEHNR, CDR2 FQNEAQ (reference sequence). The CDR3 runs 17 residues. J lost 6 bases, V lost 4 bases, and 13 bases had no gene match. The CDR3 protein is CASSSDQREGWWDTQYF. In DNA form, the CDR3 reads TGTGCCAGCAGCTCGGACCAGCGGGAGGGTTGGTGGGATACGCAGTATTTT.

The J gene is TRBJ2-7, the V gene TRBV5-1, with TRBD2 as a possible D gene (5 bases). V shed 6 bases and J shed 1 base, with 14 bases lying between them. The CDR3 covers 14 residues. Germline CDR1 and CDR2: SGHRS and YFSETQ. The CDR3 is CASISGRSSYEQYF. The CDR3 region has the DNA TGCGCCAGCATAAGCGGCAGATCATCCTACGAGCAGTACTTC.

There are a few counts of this clonotype. The gene calls are TRBV10-3 and TRBJ2-7, with TRBD2 matching 8 bases. Germline V gene data show CDR1 as ENHRY and CDR2 as SYGVKD. The CDR3 has 19 residues. Trimming removed 0 bases from V and 5 bases from J; junction bases left unmatched: 18. CDR3 sequence: CAISESGSDTSGSSHEQYF. Here the CDR3 DNA reads TGTGCCATCAGTGAGTCTGGGTCTGATACTAGCGGATCTTCCCACGAGCAGTACTTC.

V gene TRBV3-1 combines with J gene TRBJ2-7, with TRBD2 identical over 9 bases. The germline CDR1 and CDR2 sequences are LGHDT and YNNKEL (reference sequence). This CDR3 contains 15 residues. V was pared by 1 base and J by 5 bases, with 6 bases of the junction left unmatched. Here the CDR3 DNA reads TGTGCCAGCAGCCAAGGAGGCGGGGGGGCCGACGAGCAGTACTTC. The encoded protein is CASSQGGGGADEQYF.

This clonotype was counted a few times. V gene TRBV13 combines with J gene TRBJ2-3; D ambiguous. Germline V gene data show CDR1 as PRHDT and CDR2 as FYEKMQ (reference sequence). Trimming shortened V by 1 base and J by 0 bases, and 11 bases separated the two germline ends. The CDR3 spans 16 residues. The chain's CDR3 is CASSLVGGSSTDTQYF. CDR3 nucleotides: TGTGCCAGCAGCTTAGTGGGCGGATCTAGCACAGATACGCAGTATTTT.

This clonotype has more than one count but fewer than ten. The chain links TRBV10-3 to TRBJ2-7, with 8 bases fitting TRBD1. Germline V gene sequence: CDR1 ENHRY, CDR2 SYGVKD. J lost 2 bases, V lost 8 bases, and 5 bases had no gene match. This CDR3 spans 13 amino acids. The CDR3 protein is CAISAGQAYEQYF. The CDR3 DNA reads as TGTGCCATCTCGGCGGGACAGGCCTACGAGCAGTACTTC.

This clonotype was seen a handful of times. The chain couples TRBV11-2 to TRBJ2-1, with a weak D call TRBD1 (5 bases). Trimming took off 5 bases at V and 5 bases at J, with 10 bases between the two ends. Germline V CDR1 and CDR2: SGHAT, FQNNGV. This CDR3 comprises 13 residues. The chain's CDR3 is CASSGQGNNEQFF. For the CDR3, the DNA is TGTGCCAGCAGCGGGCAGGGAAACAATGAGCAGTTCTTC.

This clonotype was counted a few times. This chain uses TRBV9 with TRBJ2-2; possible D gene TRBD2, 7 bases. V shed 2 bases and J shed 6 bases, with 14 bases lying between them. The CDR3 length is 15 residues. Germline CDR1 and CDR2: SGDLS and YYNGEE. CDR3 nucleotides: TGTGCCAGCAGCGTCGATCCGGGGGGCGCCGGGGAGCTGTTTTTT. Translation: CASSVDPGGAGELFF.

This chain uses TRBV5-1 with TRBJ2-7; D possibly uses TRBD1 or TRBD2 (5 bases each). Germline assignment: CDR1 SGHRS and CDR2 YFSETQ. The CDR3 is 15 amino acids. V lost 4 bases to trimming and J lost 0 bases, with 14 bases between them. For the CDR3, the DNA is TGCGCCAGCAGCCCCCCCGGGGCTAGCTCCTACGAGCAGTACTTC. This codes for CASSPPGASSYEQYF.

The V gene is TRBV7-2, the J gene TRBJ2-3; unclear D gene. The CDR3 is made up of 14 amino acids. The V gene's germline CDR1 is SGHTA and CDR2 FQGNSA. The V and J ends lost 1 base and 5 bases respectively, with 10 bases between them. The CDR3 loop reads CASSLDRSIDTQYF. CDR3 DNA: TGTGCCAGCAGCTTAGATCGGTCGATAGATACGCAGTATTTT.

This clonotype showed up just a few times. The gene calls are TRBV5-1 and TRBJ2-1; TRBD2 might be the D (5 bases). Trimming pared 5 bases from V and 2 bases from J, leaving 11 bases between. The CDR3 totals 14 residues. Per germline, CDR1 SGHRS and CDR2 YFSETQ. As DNA, the CDR3 is TGCGCCAGCAGGGGGAGCGGTGCCTACAATGAGCAGTTCTTC. Translation gives CASRGSGAYNEQFF.

This clonotype was seen many times. The chain joins TRBV4-1 to TRBJ2-3; TRBD2 agrees at 16 bases. Per germline, CDR1 MGHRA and CDR2 YSYEKL. This CDR3 has 18 amino acids. J lost 1 base, V lost 1 base, and 2 bases had no gene match. The CDR3 loop reads CASSQGGTSGGGTDTQYF. The DNA for the CDR3 is TGCGCCAGCAGCCAAGGCGGGACTAGCGGGGGGGGCACAGATACGCAGTATTTT.